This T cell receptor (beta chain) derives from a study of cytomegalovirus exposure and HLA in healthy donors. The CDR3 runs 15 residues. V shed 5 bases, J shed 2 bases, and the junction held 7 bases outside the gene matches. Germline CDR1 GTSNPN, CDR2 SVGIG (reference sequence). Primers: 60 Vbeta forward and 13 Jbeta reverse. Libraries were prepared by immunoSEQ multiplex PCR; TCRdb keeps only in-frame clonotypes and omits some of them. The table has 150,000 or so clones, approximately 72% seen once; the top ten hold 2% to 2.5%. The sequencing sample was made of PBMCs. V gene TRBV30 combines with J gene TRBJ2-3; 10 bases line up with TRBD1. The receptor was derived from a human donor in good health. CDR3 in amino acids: CAWGAGTGVTDTQYF. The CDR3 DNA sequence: TGTGCCTGGGGTGCCGGGACAGGGGTCACAGATACGCAGTATTTT.